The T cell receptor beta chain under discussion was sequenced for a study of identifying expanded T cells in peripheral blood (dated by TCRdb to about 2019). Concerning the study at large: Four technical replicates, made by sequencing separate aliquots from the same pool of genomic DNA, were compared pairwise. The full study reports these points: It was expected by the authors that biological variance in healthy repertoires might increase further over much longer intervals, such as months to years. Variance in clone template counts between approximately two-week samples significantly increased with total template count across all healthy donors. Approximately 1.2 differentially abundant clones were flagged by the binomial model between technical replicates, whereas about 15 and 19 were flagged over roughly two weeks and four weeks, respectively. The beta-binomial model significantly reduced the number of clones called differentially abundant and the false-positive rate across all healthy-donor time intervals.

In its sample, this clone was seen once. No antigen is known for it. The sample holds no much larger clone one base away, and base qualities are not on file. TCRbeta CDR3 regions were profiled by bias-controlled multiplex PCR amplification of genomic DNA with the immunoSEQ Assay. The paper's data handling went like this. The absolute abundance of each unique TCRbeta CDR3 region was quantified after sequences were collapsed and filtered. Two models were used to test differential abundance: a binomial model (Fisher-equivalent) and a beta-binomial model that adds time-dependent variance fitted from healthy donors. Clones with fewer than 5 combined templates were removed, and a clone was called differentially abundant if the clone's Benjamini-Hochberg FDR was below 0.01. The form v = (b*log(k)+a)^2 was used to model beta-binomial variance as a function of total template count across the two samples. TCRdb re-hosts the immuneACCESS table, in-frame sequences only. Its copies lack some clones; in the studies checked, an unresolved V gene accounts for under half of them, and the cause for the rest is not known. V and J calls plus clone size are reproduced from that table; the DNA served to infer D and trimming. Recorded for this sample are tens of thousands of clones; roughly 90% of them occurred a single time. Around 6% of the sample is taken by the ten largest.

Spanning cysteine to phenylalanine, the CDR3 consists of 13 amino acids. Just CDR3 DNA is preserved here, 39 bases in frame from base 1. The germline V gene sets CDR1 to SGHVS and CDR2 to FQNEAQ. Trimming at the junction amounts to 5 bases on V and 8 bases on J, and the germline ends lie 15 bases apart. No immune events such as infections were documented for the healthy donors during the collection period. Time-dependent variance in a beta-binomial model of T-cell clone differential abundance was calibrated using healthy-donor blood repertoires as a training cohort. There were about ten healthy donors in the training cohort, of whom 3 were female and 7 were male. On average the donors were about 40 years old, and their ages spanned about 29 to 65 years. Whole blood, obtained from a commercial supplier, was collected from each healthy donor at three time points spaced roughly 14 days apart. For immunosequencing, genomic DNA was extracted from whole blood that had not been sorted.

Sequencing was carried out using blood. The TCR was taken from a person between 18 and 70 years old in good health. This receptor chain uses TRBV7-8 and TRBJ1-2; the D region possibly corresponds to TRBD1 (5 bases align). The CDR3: CASSPSRREGYTF. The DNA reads TGTGCCAGCAGCCCTAGCCGCAGGGAGGGCTACACCTTC.